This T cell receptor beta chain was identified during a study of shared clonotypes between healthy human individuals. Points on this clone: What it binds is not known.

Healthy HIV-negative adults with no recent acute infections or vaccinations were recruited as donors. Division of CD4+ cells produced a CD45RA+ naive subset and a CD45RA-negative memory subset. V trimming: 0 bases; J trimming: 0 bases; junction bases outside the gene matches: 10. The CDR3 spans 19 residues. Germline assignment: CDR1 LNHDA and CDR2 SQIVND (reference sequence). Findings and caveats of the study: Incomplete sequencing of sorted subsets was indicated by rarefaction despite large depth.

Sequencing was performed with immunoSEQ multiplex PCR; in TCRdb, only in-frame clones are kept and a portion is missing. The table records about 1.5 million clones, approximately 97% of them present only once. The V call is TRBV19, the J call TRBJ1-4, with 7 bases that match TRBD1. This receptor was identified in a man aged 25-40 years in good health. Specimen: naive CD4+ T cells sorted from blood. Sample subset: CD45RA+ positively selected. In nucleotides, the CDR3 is TGTGCCAGTAGTATAGATCTAAGGGGGCGGTCGGCAACTAATGAAAAACTGTTTTTT. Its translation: CASSIDLRGRSATNEKLFF.